This passage covers 21 T cell receptor beta chains from one sample sequenced in a study of blood T cell repertoires in COVID-19. The data were produced by immunoSEQ multiplex PCR, yet TCRdb's version contains in-frame clones alone and is incomplete. The sample has about 310,000 clones; roughly nine tenths are singletons. Input material: PBMCs or T cells enriched from blood (not recorded which). Receptors were obtained from a woman in her 30s who had recovered from COVID-19.

This chain links TRBV6-1 with TRBJ1-2; 9 bases align to TRBD1. The ends lost 3 bases at V and 13 bases at J; junction bases unmatched: 0. From germline, CDR1 is MNHNS and CDR2 SASEGT. The CDR3 covers 10 residues. CDR3 protein: CASSETGGTF. The CDR3 coding sequence is TGTGCCAGCAGTGAGACAGGGGGCACCTTC.

This clone was seen only a few times. The genes are TRBV6-5 and TRBJ2-2; 8 bases match TRBD1. Germline V CDR1 and CDR2: MNHEY, SVGAGI. The CDR3 extends over 16 amino acids. Trimming at V came to 6 bases and at J to 2 bases, leaving 8 bases not matched to a gene. CDR3: CASSYADRGNTGELFF. The CDR3 region has the DNA TGTGCCAGCAGCTACGCCGACAGGGGCAACACCGGGGAGCTGTTTTTT.

This clone was recorded once. J is TRBJ1-3 and V is TRBV4-2; D ambiguous. The germline gives CDR1 LGHNA, CDR2 YNFKEQ. CDR3 length: 16 residues. V gave up 1 base and J gave up 0 bases, with 10 bases separating them. The CDR3 nucleotides are TGTGCCAGCAGCCAAGTTGGGCAGGACTCTGGAAACACCATATATTTT. It yields the protein CASSQVGQDSGNTIYF.

J is TRBJ2-5 and V is TRBV29-1, with a possible D match to TRBD2 (6 bases). The CDR3 covers 15 residues. V lost 7 bases and J 1 base, leaving 19 bases between the germline ends. CDR1 is SQVTM, CDR2 ANQGSEA, per germline. This CDR3 is CSAPGGRGSQETQYF. CDR3 sequence (DNA): TGCAGCGCCCCCGGGGGTAGGGGAAGCCAAGAGACCCAGTACTTC. The entire variable domain, with the rest obtained from reference TRBV29-1 and TRBJ2-5, is as follows: SAVISQKPSRDICQRGTSLTIQCQVDSQVTMMFWYRQQPGQSLTLIATANQGSEATYESGFVIDKFPISRPNLTFSTLTVSNMSPEDSSIYLCSAPGGRGSQETQYFGPGTRLLVL.

V and J are TRBV30 and TRBJ1-1; D is unclear. The V end was cut by 1 base, the J end by 1 base, with 7 bases between. Germline CDR1 GTSNPN, CDR2 SVGIG (reference sequence). This CDR3 spans 13 amino acids. The CDR3 reads CAWSDTRNTEAFF. The CDR3 bases are TGTGCCTGGAGTGACACCAGGAACACTGAAGCTTTCTTT.

The chain carries TRBV11-2 and TRBJ1-2, with TRBD1 matching 11 bases. CDR1 is SGHAT, CDR2 FQNNGV, per germline. The CDR3 has 19 residues. V trimming: 4 bases; J trimming: 5 bases; junction bases outside the gene matches: 18. The CDR3, as DNA: TGTGCCAGCAGCTCCCTCAGGACAGGGGGCTTTGGATACCCGTATGGCTACACCTTC. Its protein product is CASSSLRTGGFGYPYGYTF.

This chain links TRBV7-2 with TRBJ2-7, with a tentative D call TRBD2 (5 bases). There are 14 residues in the CDR3. The germline V gene encodes CDR1 SGHTA and CDR2 FQGNSA. The V gene lost 3 bases and the J gene lost 6 bases, with 15 bases spanning the gap. CDR3 bases: TGTGCCAGCAGCTTTTGGGCGGGTTCGGTCGAGCAGTACTTC. Amino acid sequence: CASSFWAGSVEQYF.

The rearrangement links TRBV9 to TRBJ2-3; 7 nucleotides match TRBD1. The CDR3 loop spans 17 amino acids. CDR1 and CDR2 (germline): SGDLS, YYNGEE. Trimming at V came to 4 bases and at J to 2 bases, leaving 13 bases not matched to a gene. The CDR3 nucleotides are TGTGCCAGCAGCTACGACAGGGATGGGCTAGACACAGATACGCAGTATTTT. As protein: CASSYDRDGLDTDTQYF.

This clone was seen many times. The chain joins TRBV4-2 to TRBJ2-3; D may be TRBD2 (6 bases). This CDR3 is built from 18 residues. Trimming left V 0 bases short and J 3 bases short, with 19 bases between. Germline lookup yields CDR1 LGHNA and CDR2 YNFKEQ. DNA of the CDR3: TGTGCCAGCAGCCAAGATGGCACTAGCCAACTTTGGACAGATACGCAGTATTTT. Amino acid sequence: CASSQDGTSQLWTDTQYF.

V is TRBV2 and J is TRBJ1-5, with 11 bases aligning to TRBD1. The CDR3 contains 14 residues. Per germline, CDR1 SNHLY and CDR2 FYNNEI. The J segment lost 7 bases and the V segment lost 5 bases, leaving 4 bases of the junction unmatched. The CDR3: CASSQDRGRQPQHF. The DNA of the CDR3 is TGTGCCAGCAGTCAGGACAGGGGGCGACAGCCCCAGCATTTT. The entire variable domain, with the rest obtained from reference TRBV2 and TRBJ1-5, is as follows: EPEVTQTPSHQVTQMGQEVILRCVPISNHLYFYWYRQILGQKVEFLVSFYNNEISEKSEIFDDQFSVERPDGSNFTLKIRSTKLEDSAMYFCASSQDRGRQPQHFGDGTRLSIL.

The chain is built from TRBV11-2 and TRBJ2-7, with 8 nucleotides matching TRBD2. The CDR3 runs 15 residues. The junction had 4 bases not matched to a gene; V was cut back by 3 bases and J by 0 bases. In germline, CDR1 is SGHAT, CDR2 FQNNGV. The CDR3: CASSFTSGSSYEQYF. CDR3 in DNA: TGTGCCAGCAGCTTTACTAGCGGTAGCTCCTACGAGCAGTACTTC.

This clone was counted between two and nine times. This CDR3 reads CASSQEGGNTEAFF. The DNA for the CDR3 is TGCGCCAGCAGCCAAGAGGGAGGGAACACTGAAGCTTTCTTT. The rearrangement joins TRBV4-3 to TRBJ1-1; D unclear. The ends were cut back, 0 bases at V and 1 base at J, with 6 bases in the middle. The CDR3 contains 14 residues. CDR1 LGHNA and CDR2 YSLEER come from the germline V gene.

The chain has TRBV10-3 and TRBJ2-1; a possible D gene is TRBD1 (5 bases). Deletions cut 6 bases from V and 1 base from J, with 16 bases between. This CDR3 comprises 16 residues. Germline values: CDR1 ENHRY, CDR2 SYGVKD. The CDR3 here is CAIRPGLTSSYNEQFF. CDR3 bases: TGTGCCATCAGGCCAGGGTTAACGAGTTCCTACAATGAGCAGTTCTTC.

The rearrangement links TRBV10-3 to TRBJ2-5, with 11 bases that match TRBD1. J was trimmed by 5 bases and V by 6 bases; bases with no gene match: 5. CDR3 length: 14 amino acids. Germline CDR1 ENHRY, CDR2 SYGVKD. As DNA, the CDR3 is TGTGCCATCAGGCCGGGACAGGGGGAGGAGACCCAGTACTTC. It yields the protein CAIRPGQGEETQYF.

The chain links TRBV5-6 to TRBJ2-7, with 7 bases matching TRBD1. The V segment lost 6 bases and the J segment 3 bases; nucleotides outside the gene matches: 21. The length of the CDR3 is 18 residues. Germline V gene lookup returns CDR1 SGHDT and CDR2 YYEEEE. CDR3 nucleotides: TGTGCCAGCATCCCTGTCCGAGACAGGGATATCTCAGTCTACGAGCAGTACTTC. This codes for CASIPVRDRDISVYEQYF.

The genes are TRBV3-1 (or the pseudogene TRBV3-2) and TRBJ2-1; 7 nucleotides line up with TRBD1. The CDR3 extends over 14 amino acids. Germline assignment: CDR1 LGHDT and CDR2 YNNKEL (reference sequence). V was pared by 5 bases and J by 6 bases, with 7 bases of the junction left unmatched. In DNA, the CDR3 is TGTGCCAGCAGCTACCGGGACAGTTTCAATGAGCAGTTCTTC. Protein: CASSYRDSFNEQFF.

The chain has TRBV2 and TRBJ1-1, with 8 bases lining up with TRBD1. This CDR3 contains 13 residues. The V gene end was trimmed by 7 bases and the J gene end by 1 base; junction bases not matched to a gene: 2. CDR1 and CDR2 (germline): SNHLY, FYNNEI. CDR3 DNA: TGTGCCAGCACTGGACAGGGGAACACTGAAGCTTTCTTT. It encodes CASTGQGNTEAFF.

The genes are TRBV5-6 and TRBJ2-3; 12 bases line up with TRBD2. Losses at the gene ends were 2 bases for V and 3 bases for J; bases not matched to a gene: 4. This CDR3 region has 16 residues. The germline CDR1 and CDR2 sequences are SGHDT and YYEEEE. The CDR3 nucleotides read TGTGCCAGCAGCTTTAAACTAGCGGGAGGTACAGATACGCAGTATTTT. Its protein is CASSFKLAGGTDTQYF.

This chain joins TRBV2 and TRBJ1-2; possibly TRBD1 for D (5 bases). The CDR3 totals 12 residues. Per the germline V gene, CDR1 is SNHLY and CDR2 is FYNNEI. The V end was cut by 8 bases, the J end by 4 bases, with 11 bases between. Written as DNA, the CDR3 is TGTGCCAGCCTCAGGGATTCCTATGGCTACACCTTC. Its translation is CASLRDSYGYTF.

This chain connects TRBV5-6 to TRBJ2-2; D might be TRBD2 (6 bases). The CDR3 runs to 14 residues. V gave up 3 bases and J gave up 5 bases, with 11 bases separating them. The germline V gene has CDR1 SGHDT and CDR2 YYEEEE. CDR3 sequence: CASSYGTPTGELFF. CDR3 DNA: TGTGCCAGCAGCTACGGGACTCCTACCGGGGAGCTGTTTTTT.

This clone was counted once. The CDR3 loop reads CASSFEQGAHEQYF. CDR3 nucleotides: TGCGCCAGCAGCTTCGAACAGGGGGCCCACGAGCAGTACTTC. J is TRBJ2-7 and V is TRBV5-1; 9 bases agree with TRBD1. With 2 bases clipped from V and 5 bases from J, the junction kept 5 bases outside the gene matches. The CDR3 loop spans 14 amino acids. Germline CDR1 SGHRS, CDR2 YFSETQ.